This paragraph reports one TCR beta chain. Its antigen is currently unknown. These data are taken from a study of T cells in Graves' hyperthyroidism and ophthalmopathy. Study-level findings and limits: Most thyroid clonotypes expanded above 0.001 were also detected in blood.

Regions amplified from RNA transcripts were the TCR beta CDR3 regions. TCR CDR3 regions were first amplified by RT-PCR with HTBI primers. TCRdb called the multiplex PCR reads again in MiXCR, with one record for every CDR3 protein. The table shows under 300,000 distinct CDR3 sequences, with approximately 14% occurring only once. The V gene's germline CDR1 is ENHRY and CDR2 SYGVKD. The trim removed 2 bases at V and 6 bases at J, leaving 9 bases unmatched. This CDR3 contains 18 residues. Newly diagnosed patients aged 18 to 65 had hyperthyroidism of under 2 months' duration. The PBMCs were sourced from fresh peripheral blood (around 9.3 ml).

The sequencing sample was made of blood. This receptor was identified in a woman aged 45-59 years with Graves' hyperthyroidism that later progressed to Graves' ophthalmopathy. V is TRBV10-3 and J is TRBJ2-1; TRBD2 aligns across 14 bases. DNA for the CDR3: TGTGCCATCAGTGAGCCTCGACTAGCGGGAGGGCCTTCCAATGAGCAGTTCTTC. This sequence encodes CAISEPRLAGGPSNEQFF.